This T cell receptor (beta chain) was identified during a study of blood T cell repertoires in COVID-19. Overall study: T cells, B-cell-depleted T cells, or PBMCs provided the cDNA or gDNA that served as material.

Study processing details: Scientists estimated how many nucleated cells there were by amplifying reference gene primers. Method: immunoSEQ multiplex PCR; TCRdb's copy keeps in-frame clones and lacks some. The V and J calls and clone size were taken over from that table, and D and trimming were inferred from the DNA. The sample holds around 250,000 clones; around 84% are singletons and the top ten take less than 4%. The CDR3 has 15 residues. In its sample, this clone was seen once. This receptor was identified in a woman aged 18-29 years with acute or convalescent COVID-19. This chain links TRBV21-1 with TRBJ1-1. TRBV21-1 is a listed pseudogene. The sequenced material came from peripheral blood. CDR3 coding DNA: TGTGCCAGCAGCAAAGACTGGAGGGAATCGGCTGAAGCTTTCTTT. The encoded protein is CASSKDWRESAEAFF.